This T cell receptor beta chain was retrieved from a study of blood T cell repertoires in COVID-19. Across the study: Specimens from acute and convalescent COVID-19 originated in the United States, Italy and Spain. T cells, B-cell-depleted T cells, or PBMCs supplied cDNA or gDNA.

CDR1 and CDR2 from the germline V gene are SQVTM and ANQGSEA. This CDR3 has 18 residues. V shed 3 bases and J 5 bases; nucleotides not matched to a gene: 16. In the original workflow: Counts of nucleated cells, estimated from reference gene primer amplification, were obtained. The table came from immunoSEQ multiplex PCR; TCRdb's copy has only in-frame clones and leaves some out. V and J calls and clone size are given by that table; D and trimming were obtained from the DNA. The sample includes around 150,000 clones, around nine tenths seen only once; the top ten take roughly 4%. The sequenced sample consisted of peripheral blood. The TCR originated in a woman aged 40 to 50 with acute or convalescent COVID-19. This rearrangement joins TRBV29-1 to TRBJ1-2; 12 nucleotides match TRBD1. DNA of the CDR3: TGCAGCGTTGAGCAACAACCGGGACAGGGGGCCCCTTGGTATGGCTACACCTTC. It encodes CSVEQQPGQGAPWYGYTF.